This T cell receptor (beta chain) came from a study of OX40 agonist ivuxolimab in advanced cancers. Some background on the complete study: Ivuxolimab, which targeted the costimulatory receptor OX40 (CD134), was an agonistic, fully human IgG2 monoclonal antibody. Prior anti-PD-1, anti-PD-L1 or anti-CTLA-4 therapy was permitted, and 40% to 50% of dose-escalation patients had received checkpoint inhibitors. Partial responses were achieved by three dose-escalation patients, of whom one had hepatocellular carcinoma and two had cutaneous melanoma. Peripheral TCRbeta sequencing was intended to test whether TCR sequence diversity was altered and clonal T-cell expansion was caused by ivuxolimab. Of the roughly 54 dose-escalation patients, hepatocellular carcinoma was present in around 20, melanoma in roughly 15, renal cell carcinoma in 9 and head and neck cancer in 9. The paper reports the monotherapy dose-escalation portion (N = 52 patients) of the phase I ivuxolimab trial. Intravenous ivuxolimab was administered to patients every 2 weeks at six dose levels: 0.01, 0.1, 0.3, 1.5, 3 and 10 mg/kg. In the dose-escalation cohort, 82.7% of patients were male, and the mean age was roughly 60 years, with a range of roughly 23 to 85.

Inclusive of the bounding cysteine and phenylalanine, the CDR3 is 15 residues long. Of the read, only the CDR3 DNA is kept; its 45 bases are in frame from base 1. Per the germline V gene, MDHEN is the CDR1 and SYDVKM is the CDR2. From V the trimming removes 6 bases and from J it removes 6 bases, while the gene matches leave 9 bases of the junction unaccounted for. Patients with autoimmune disease history or receiving systemic immunosuppression were excluded from the trial. In every dose cohort, peripheral blood was drawn for TCR sequencing at baseline, cycle 4 day 1, and cycle 7 day 1. Samples came from an open-label, multicenter, first-in-human phase I dose-escalation trial of ivuxolimab. Adults with locally advanced or metastatic melanoma, renal cell, hepatocellular, or head and neck squamous cell carcinoma were enrolled in the trial. CD4+ and CD8+ T cells were sorted separately from peripheral blood before TCR sequencing.

The investigation overall reported the following: Partial responders in the 0.1-3.0 mg/kg groups had among the lowest normalized peripheral clonal expansion, especially among CD8+ T cells. After ivuxolimab, more expanded clones were found on average in CD8+ T cells than in CD4+ T cells. The antigen specificity of the peripheral T cells that underwent clonal expansion was not determined. At doses of 0.1 to 3.0 mg/kg, clonal expansion of both CD4+ and CD8+ T cells in blood was seen between baseline and week 6. Low levels of normalized T-cell clonal expansion were also shown by some nonresponding patients.

Genomic DNA was extracted from sorted cells for sequencing of the TCRbeta CDR3 region. TCRbeta CDR3 regions were sequenced using the immunoSEQ Assay. TCRdb's version of the immuneACCESS table is confined to in-frame rearrangements and falls short of the full clone set. An unresolved V gene accounts for under half of the shortfall where checked; the remainder is of unknown origin. The sample has some 72,000 clones on record, approximately 84% of them singletons. Around 0.51% of the sample lies in the top ten. This clone has a single count. No cognate antigen has been identified for it. The record has no base qualities; no much larger clone is one base away.

This sample comprised CD4+ or CD8+ T cells sorted from blood, obtained in a trial of the OX40 agonist ivuxolimab. The chain employs TRBV28 and TRBJ2-4; 9 bases in the junction line up with TRBD2. This sequence was found in an adult with an advanced solid tumor such as melanoma, head and neck, liver or kidney cancer. CDR3 protein: CASRVAGVFGNIQYF. The DNA reads TGTGCCAGCAGGGTAGCGGGAGTTTTCGGAAACATTCAGTACTTC.